This TCR beta chain was identified during a study of vaccination effects on CD4 cells after COVID-19. On the study more broadly: The post-vaccine samples were taken, at the median, 72 days after the second dose.

The CDR3 has 14 residues. Trimming left V 6 bases short and J 7 bases short, with 16 bases between. Looked up from germline, CDR1 is SGHTA and CDR2 is FQGNSA. Remarks on this clone: The antigen is undetermined.

The data were produced by immunoSEQ multiplex PCR, yet TCRdb's version contains in-frame clones alone and is incomplete. This table has approximately 74,000 clones, 77% appearing once. Before sequencing, viral peptide pools were used by the ViraFEST assay to expand antigen-specific CD4+ T cells. Culturing for around ten days preceded CD4+ T cell isolation. BNT162b2 vaccine or mRNA-1273 vaccine was given to participants in two doses. This sequence was found in a human donor who received a COVID-19 vaccine. V usage is TRBV7-2 and J usage is TRBJ1-5; D ambiguous. The sequences come from CD4+ T cells from PBMCs cultured with HCoV-OC43 spike peptides, collected after COVID-19 vaccination. Subset noted: HCoV-OC43 spike overlapping peptide pool stimulation. The chain's CDR3 is CASSQVWEGQPQHF. The DNA of the CDR3 is TGTGCCAGCAGTCAAGTCTGGGAAGGACAGCCCCAGCATTTT.